A selection of T cell receptor beta chains follows, all from one sample in a study of OX40 agonist ivuxolimab in advanced cancers. TCRdb keeps only in-frame clones here, not all; method: immunoSEQ multiplex PCR. Of under 35,000 clones listed, roughly 82% are singletons. The sequencing here drew on CD4+ or CD8+ T cells sorted from blood, taken in a trial of the OX40 agonist ivuxolimab. The receptors here all came from an adult with an advanced solid tumor such as melanoma, head and neck, liver or kidney cancer. Both conserved end residues are trimmed from each CDR3. Fields, in order: V gene, CDR3 protein.

V gene: TRBV19; CDR3 protein: ASKEGQGSNQPQH
V gene: TRBV5-5; CDR3 protein: ASSRGVGYNEQF
V gene: TRBV19; CDR3 protein: ASSMGHPPYNSPLH
V gene: TRBV29-1; CDR3 protein: SVQGGYGNIQY
V gene: TRBV4-1; CDR3 protein: ASSHRGFTGELF
V gene: TRBV11-2; CDR3 protein: ASSFPGQGGGTEAF
V gene: TRBV7-9; CDR3 protein: ASRPTGRREGGYT
V gene: TRBV28; CDR3 protein: ASSRQGADQPQH
V gene: TRBV7-3; CDR3 protein: ASSPNRGRAYGYT
V gene: TRBV28; CDR3 protein: ASNKGGGFAYEQY
V gene: TRBV15; CDR3 protein: ATSSLGAGTSTDTQY
V gene: TRBV28; CDR3 protein: ASSSPPSTDTQY
V gene: TRBV6-5; CDR3 protein: ASSYSPGQYIETQY
V gene: TRBV6-4; CDR3 protein: ASSDPGSRGYT